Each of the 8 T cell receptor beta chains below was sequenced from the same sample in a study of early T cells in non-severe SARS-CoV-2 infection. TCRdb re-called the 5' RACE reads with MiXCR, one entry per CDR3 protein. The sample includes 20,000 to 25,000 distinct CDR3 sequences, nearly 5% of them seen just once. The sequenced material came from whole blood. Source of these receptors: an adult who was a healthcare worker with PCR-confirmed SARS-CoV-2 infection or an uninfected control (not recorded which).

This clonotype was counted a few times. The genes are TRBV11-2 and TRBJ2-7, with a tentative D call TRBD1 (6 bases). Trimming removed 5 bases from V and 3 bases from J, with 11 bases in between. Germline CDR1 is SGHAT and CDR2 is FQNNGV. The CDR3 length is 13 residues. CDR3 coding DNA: TGTGCCAGCAGCCCAGGGACACACTACGAGCAGTACTTC. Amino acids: CASSPGTHYEQYF.

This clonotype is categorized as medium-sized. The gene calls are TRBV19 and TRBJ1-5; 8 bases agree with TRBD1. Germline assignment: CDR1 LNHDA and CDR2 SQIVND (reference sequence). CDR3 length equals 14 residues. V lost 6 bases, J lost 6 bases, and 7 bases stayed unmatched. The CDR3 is CASSEQGEIQPQHF. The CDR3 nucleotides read TGTGCCAGTAGCGAACAGGGGGAGATTCAGCCCCAGCATTTT.

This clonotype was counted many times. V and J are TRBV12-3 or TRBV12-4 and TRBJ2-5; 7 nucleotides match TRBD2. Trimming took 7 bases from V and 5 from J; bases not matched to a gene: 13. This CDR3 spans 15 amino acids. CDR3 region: CASTPAGLEVETQYF. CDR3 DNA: TGTGCCAGCACCCCGGCCGGACTAGAGGTCGAGACCCAGTACTTC.

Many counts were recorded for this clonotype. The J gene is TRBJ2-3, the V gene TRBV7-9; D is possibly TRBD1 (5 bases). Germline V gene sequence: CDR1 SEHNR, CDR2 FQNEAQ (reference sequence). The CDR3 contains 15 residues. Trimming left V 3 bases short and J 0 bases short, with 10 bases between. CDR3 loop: CASSLGRVSTDTQYF. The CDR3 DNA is TGTGCCAGCAGCTTGGGCAGGGTCAGCACAGATACGCAGTATTTT.

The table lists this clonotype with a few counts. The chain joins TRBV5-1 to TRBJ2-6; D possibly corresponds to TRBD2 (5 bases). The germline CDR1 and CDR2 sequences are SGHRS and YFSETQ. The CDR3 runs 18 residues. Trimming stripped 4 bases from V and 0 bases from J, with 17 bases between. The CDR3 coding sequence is TGCGCCAGCAGCCCTACAGCGGTTCAAAGCTCTGGGGCCAACGTCCTGACTTTC. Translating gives CASSPTAVQSSGANVLTF. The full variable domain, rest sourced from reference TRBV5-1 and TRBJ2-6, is KAGVTQTPRYLIKTRGQQVTLSCSPISGHRSVSWYQQTPGQGLQFLFEYFSETQRNKGNFPGRFSGRQFSNSRSEMNVSTLELGDSALYLCASSPTAVQSSGANVLTFGAGSRLTVL.

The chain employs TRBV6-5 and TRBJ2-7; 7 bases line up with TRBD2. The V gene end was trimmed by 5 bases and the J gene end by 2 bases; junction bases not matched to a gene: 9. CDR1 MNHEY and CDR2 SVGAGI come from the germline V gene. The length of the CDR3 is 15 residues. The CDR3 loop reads CASSSHASGAYEQYF. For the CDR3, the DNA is TGTGCCAGCAGTAGCCATGCTAGCGGCGCCTACGAGCAGTACTTC.

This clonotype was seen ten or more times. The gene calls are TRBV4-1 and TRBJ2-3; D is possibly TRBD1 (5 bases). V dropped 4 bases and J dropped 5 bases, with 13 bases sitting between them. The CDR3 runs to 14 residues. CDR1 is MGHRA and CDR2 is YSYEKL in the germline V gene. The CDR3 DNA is TGCGCCAGCAGCCGGAATAGAAGGGGAGATACGCAGTATTTT. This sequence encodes CASSRNRRGDTQYF.

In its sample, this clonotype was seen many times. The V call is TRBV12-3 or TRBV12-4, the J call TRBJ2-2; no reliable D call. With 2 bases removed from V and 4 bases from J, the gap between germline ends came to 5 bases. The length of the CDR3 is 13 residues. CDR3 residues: CASSLQGTGELFF. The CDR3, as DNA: TGTGCCAGCAGTTTACAAGGCACCGGGGAGCTGTTTTTT.